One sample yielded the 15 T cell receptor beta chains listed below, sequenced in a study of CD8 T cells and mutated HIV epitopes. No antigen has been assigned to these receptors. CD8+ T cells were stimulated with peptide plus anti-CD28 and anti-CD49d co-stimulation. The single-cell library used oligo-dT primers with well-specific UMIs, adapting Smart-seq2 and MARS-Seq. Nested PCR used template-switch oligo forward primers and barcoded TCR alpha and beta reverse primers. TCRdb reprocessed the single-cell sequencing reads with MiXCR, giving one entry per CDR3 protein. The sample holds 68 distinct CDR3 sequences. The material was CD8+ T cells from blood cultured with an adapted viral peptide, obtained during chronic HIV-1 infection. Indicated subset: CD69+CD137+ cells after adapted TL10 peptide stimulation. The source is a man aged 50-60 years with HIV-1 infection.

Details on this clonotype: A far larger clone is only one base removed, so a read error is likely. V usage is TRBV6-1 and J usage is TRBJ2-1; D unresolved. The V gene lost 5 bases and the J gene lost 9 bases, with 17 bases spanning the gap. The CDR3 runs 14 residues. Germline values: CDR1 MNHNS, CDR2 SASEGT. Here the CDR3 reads CASSFSAANSEQFF. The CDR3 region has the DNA TGTGCCAGCAGTTTTTCGGCAGCTAACAGTGAGCAGTTCTTC.

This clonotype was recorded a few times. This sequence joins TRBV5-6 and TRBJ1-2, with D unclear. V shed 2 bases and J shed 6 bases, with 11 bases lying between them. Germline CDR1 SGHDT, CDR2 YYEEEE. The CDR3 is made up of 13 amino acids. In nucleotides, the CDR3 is TGTGCCAGCAGCTTCGGGGTAACTGATGGCTACACCTTC. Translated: CASSFGVTDGYTF.

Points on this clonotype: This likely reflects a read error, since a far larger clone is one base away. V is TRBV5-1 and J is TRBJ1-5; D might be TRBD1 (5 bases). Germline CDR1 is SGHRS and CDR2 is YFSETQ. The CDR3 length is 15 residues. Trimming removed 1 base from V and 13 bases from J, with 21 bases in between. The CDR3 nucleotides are TGCGCCAGCAGCTTGTCGACGGGGCCGGGGGATACGCAGCATTTT. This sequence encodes CASSLSTGPGDTQHF.

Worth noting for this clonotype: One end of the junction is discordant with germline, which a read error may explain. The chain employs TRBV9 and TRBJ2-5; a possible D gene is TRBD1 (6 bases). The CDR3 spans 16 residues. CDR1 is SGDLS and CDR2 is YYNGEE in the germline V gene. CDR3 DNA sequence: TGTACCAGCAGCGTAGCCAGGGGTCCCTACACAGATACGCAGTACTTC. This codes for CTSSVARGPYTDTQYF.

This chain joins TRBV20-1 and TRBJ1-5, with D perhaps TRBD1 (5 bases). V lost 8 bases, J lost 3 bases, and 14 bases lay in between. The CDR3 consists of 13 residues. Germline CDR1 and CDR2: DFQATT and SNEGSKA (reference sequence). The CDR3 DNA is TGCAGTTCGTCGGGGGGGTACAATCAGCCCCAGCATTTT. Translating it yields CSSSGGYNQPQHF.

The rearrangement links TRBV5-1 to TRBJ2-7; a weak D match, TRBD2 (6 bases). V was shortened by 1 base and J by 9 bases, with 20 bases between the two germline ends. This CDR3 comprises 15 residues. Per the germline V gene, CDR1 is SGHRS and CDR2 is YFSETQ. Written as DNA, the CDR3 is TGCGCCAGCAGCTTGTCGACGGGGCCGGGGGATACGCAGTACGTC. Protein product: CASSLSTGPGDTQYV.

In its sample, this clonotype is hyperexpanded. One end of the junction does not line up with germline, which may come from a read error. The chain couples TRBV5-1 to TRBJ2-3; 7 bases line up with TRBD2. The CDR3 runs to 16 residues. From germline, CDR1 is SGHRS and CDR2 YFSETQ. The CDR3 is CASSSGGDVYTDTQYF. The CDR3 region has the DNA TGTGCCAGCAGCTCGGGAGGAGACGTCTACACAGATACGCAGTATTTT.

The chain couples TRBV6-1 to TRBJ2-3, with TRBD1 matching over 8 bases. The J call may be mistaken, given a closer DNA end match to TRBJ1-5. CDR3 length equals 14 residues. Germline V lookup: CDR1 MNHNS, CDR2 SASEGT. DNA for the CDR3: TGTGCCGGCGGTGGACAGGGAAGGCGAGATACGCAGCATTTT. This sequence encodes CAGGGQGRRDTQHF.

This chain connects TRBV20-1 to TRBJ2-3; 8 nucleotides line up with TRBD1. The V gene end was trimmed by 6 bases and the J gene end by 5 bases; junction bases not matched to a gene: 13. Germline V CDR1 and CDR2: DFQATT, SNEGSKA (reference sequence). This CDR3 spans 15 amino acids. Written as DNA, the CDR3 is TGCAGTGCCAGCAGTGGACAGGGAAGGCGAGATACGCAGTATTTT. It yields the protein CSASSGQGRRDTQYF.

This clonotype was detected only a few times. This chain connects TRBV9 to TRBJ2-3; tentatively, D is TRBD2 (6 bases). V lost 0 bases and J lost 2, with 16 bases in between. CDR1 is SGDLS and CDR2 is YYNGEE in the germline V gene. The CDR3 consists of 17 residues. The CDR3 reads CASSVGGGDVYTDTQYF. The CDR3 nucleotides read TGTGCCAGCAGCGTAGGTGGAGGGGACGTCTACACAGATACGCAGTATTTT. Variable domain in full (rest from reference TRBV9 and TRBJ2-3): DSGVTQTPKHLITATGQRVTLRCSPRSGDLSVYWYQQSLDQGLQFLIQYYNGEERAKGNILERFSAQQFPDLHSELNLSSLELGDSALYFCASSVGGGDVYTDTQYFGPGTRLTVL.

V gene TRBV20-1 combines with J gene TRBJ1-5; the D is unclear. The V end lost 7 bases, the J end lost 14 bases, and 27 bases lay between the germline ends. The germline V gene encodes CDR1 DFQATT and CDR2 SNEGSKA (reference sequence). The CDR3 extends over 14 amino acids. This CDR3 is CSGINQSVYTWEHF. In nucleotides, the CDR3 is TGCAGTGGTATCAACCAGAGTGTATACACATGGGAGCATTTT.

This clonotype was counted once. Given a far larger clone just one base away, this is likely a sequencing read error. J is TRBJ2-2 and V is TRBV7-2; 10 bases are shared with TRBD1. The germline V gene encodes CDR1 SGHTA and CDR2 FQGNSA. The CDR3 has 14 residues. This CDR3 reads CASSQDRGVGELFF. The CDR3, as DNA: TGCGCCAGCAGCCAGGACAGGGGGGTCGGGGAGCTGTTTTTT. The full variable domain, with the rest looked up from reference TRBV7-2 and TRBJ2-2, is GAGVSQSPSNKVTEKGKDVELRCDPISGHTALYWYRQSLGQGLEFLIYFQGNSAPDKSGLPSDRFSAERTGGSVSTLTIQRTQQEDSAVYLCASSQDRGVGELFFGEGSRLTVL.

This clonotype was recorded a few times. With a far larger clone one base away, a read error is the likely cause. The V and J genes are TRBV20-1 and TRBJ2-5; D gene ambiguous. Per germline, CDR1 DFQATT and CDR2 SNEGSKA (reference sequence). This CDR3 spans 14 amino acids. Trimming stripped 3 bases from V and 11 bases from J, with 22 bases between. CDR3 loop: CSASNKGRVNEQYF. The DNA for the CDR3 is TGCAGTGCTAGTAACAAGGGCCGGGTGAATGAGCAGTACTTC.

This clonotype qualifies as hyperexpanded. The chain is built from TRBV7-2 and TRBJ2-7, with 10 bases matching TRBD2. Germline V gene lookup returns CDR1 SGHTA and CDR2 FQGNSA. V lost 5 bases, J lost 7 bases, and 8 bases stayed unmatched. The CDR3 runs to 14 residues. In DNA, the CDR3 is TGTGCCAGCAGCCCAGCGGGGGGGCGGTGGGAGCAGTACGTC. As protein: CASSPAGGRWEQYV.

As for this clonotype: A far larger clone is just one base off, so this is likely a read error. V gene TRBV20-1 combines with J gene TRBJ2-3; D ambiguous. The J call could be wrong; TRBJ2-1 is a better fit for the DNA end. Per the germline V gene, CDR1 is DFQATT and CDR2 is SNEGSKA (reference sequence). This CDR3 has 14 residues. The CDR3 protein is CSASNKGQVNEQFF. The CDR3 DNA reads TGCAGTGCTAGTAACAAGGGCCAGGTGAATGAGCAGTTCTTC.